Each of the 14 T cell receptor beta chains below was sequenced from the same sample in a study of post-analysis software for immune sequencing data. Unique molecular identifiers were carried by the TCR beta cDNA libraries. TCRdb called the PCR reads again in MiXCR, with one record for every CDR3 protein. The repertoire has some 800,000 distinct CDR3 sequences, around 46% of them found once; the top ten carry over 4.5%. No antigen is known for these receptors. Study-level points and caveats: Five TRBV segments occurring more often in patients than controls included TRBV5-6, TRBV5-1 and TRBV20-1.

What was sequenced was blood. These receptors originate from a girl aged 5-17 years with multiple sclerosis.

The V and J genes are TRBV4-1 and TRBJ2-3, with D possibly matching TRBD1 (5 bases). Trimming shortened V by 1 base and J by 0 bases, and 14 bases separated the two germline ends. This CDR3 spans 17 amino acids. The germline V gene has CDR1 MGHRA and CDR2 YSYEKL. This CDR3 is CASSQGGAGPSTDTQYF. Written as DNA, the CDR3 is TGCGCCAGCAGCCAAGGGGGCGCAGGACCCAGCACAGATACGCAGTATTTT.

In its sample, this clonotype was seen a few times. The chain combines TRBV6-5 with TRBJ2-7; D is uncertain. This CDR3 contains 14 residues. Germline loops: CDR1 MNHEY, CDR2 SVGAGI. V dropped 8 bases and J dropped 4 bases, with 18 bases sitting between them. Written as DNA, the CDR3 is TGTGCCAGCGCGGAGCTAATGCCGAAGTACGAGCAGTACTTC. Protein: CASAELMPKYEQYF.

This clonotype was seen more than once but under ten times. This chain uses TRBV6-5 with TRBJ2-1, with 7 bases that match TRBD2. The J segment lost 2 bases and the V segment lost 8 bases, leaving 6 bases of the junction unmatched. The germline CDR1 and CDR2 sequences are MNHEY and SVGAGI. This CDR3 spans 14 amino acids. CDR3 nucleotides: TGTGCCAGCGGTCGGAGCGGGGCCTACAATGAGCAGTTCTTC. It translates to CASGRSGAYNEQFF.

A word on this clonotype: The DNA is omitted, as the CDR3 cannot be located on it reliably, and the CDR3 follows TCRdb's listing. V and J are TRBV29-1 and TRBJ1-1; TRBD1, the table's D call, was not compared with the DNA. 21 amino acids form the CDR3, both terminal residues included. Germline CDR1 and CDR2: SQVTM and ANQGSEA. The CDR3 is CSVVTGGLETQYFGPGTEAFF.

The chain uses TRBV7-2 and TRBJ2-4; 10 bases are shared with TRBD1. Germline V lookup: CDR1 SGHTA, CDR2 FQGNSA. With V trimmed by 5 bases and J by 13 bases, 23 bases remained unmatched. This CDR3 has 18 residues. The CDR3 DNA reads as TGTGCCAGCAGCGGTAACAGCCGTCCGGGACAGGGGCTCTACAGGCAGTACTTC. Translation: CASSGNSRPGQGLYRQYF.

This CDR3 is CASSRTDLFGLAGETQFF. CDR3 coding DNA: TGCGCCAGCAGCCGGACGGACCTATTCGGACTAGCGGGAGAGACCCAGTTCTTC. The chain couples TRBV5-1 to TRBJ2-1, with 13 bases that match TRBD2. The V and J ends lost 4 bases and 13 bases, in that order; junction bases with no gene match: 20. This CDR3 has 18 amino acids. Germline assignment: CDR1 SGHRS and CDR2 YFSETQ.

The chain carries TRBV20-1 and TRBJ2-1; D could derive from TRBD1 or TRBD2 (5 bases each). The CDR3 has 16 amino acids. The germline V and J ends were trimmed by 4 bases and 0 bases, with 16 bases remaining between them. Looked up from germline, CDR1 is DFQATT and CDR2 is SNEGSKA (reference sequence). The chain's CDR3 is CSANGAESSSYNEQFF. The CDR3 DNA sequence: TGCAGTGCTAACGGGGCGGAATCAAGCTCCTACAATGAGCAGTTCTTC.

CDR3 in amino acids: CATRKDSGIYNEQFF. DNA for the CDR3: TGTGCCACCAGGAAGGATAGCGGGATTTACAATGAGCAGTTCTTC. This sequence joins TRBV24-1 and TRBJ2-1, with TRBD2 matching over 8 bases. The CDR3 is 15 amino acids. In germline, CDR1 is KGHDR, CDR2 SFDVKD. Germline trimming cut 7 bases from V and 4 bases from J; bases unmatched to any gene: 8.

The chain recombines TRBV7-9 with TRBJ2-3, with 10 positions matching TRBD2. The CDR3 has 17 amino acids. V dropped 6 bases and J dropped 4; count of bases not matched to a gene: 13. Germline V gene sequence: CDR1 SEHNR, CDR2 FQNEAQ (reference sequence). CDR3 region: CASSSTAPSGSADTQYF. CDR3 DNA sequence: TGTGCCAGCAGTTCAACGGCCCCTAGCGGGAGCGCAGATACGCAGTATTTT.

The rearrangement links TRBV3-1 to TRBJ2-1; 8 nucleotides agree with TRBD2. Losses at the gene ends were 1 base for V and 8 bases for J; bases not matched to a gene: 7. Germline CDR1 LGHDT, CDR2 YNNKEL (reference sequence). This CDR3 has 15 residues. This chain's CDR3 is CASSQAGRALDEQFF. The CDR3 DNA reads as TGTGCCAGCAGCCAAGCCGGGAGGGCCTTGGATGAGCAGTTCTTC.

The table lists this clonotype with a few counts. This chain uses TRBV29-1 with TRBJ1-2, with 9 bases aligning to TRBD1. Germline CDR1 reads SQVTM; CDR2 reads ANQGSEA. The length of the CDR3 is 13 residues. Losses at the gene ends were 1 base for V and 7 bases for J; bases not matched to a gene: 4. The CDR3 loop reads CSVEGTGVVGYTF. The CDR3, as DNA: TGCAGCGTTGAAGGGACAGGGGTTGTTGGCTACACCTTC.

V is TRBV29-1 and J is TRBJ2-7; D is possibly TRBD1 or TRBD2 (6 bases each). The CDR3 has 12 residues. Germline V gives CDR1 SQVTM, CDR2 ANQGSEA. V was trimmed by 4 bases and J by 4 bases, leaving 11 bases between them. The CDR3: CSVGGAHYEQYF. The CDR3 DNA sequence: TGCAGCGTTGGGGGGGCGCATTACGAGCAGTACTTC.

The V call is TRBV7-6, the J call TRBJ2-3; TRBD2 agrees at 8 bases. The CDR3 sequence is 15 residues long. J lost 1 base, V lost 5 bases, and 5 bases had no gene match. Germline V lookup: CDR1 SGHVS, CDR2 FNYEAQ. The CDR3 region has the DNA TGTGCCAGCAGCGAAGTACTAGCGGGCACAGATACGCAGTATTTT. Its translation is CASSEVLAGTDTQYF.

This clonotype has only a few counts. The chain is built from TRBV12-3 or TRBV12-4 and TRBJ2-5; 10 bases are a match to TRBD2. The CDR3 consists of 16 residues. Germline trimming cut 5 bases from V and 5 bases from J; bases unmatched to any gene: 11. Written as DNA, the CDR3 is TGTGCCAGCAGTGTTTCTAGCGGGAGTGTCAGGGAGACCCAGTACTTC. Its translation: CASSVSSGSVRETQYF.